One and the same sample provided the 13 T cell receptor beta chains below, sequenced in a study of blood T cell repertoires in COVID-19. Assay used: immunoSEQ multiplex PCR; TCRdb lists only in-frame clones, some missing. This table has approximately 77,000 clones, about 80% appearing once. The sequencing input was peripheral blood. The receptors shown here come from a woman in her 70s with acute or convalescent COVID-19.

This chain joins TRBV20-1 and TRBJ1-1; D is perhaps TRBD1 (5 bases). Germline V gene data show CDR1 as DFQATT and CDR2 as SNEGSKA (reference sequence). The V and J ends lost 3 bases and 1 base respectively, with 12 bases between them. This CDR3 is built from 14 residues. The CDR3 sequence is CSASSLDTNTEAFF. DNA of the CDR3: TGCAGTGCTAGTTCGCTGGACACGAACACTGAAGCTTTCTTT.

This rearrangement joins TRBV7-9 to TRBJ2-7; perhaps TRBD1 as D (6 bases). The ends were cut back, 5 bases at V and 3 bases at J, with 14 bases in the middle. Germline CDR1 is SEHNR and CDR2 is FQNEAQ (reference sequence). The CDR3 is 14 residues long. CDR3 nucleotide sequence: TGTGCCAGCAGCCTCCAGGGGTTCGGCTACGAGCAGTACTTC. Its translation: CASSLQGFGYEQYF.

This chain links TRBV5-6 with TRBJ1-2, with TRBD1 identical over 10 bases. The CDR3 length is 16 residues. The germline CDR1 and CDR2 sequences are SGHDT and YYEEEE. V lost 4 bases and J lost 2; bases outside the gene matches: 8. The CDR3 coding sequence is TGTGCCAGCAGCGTGGACAGGGGGGCAAGCAACTATGGCTACACCTTC. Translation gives CASSVDRGASNYGYTF.

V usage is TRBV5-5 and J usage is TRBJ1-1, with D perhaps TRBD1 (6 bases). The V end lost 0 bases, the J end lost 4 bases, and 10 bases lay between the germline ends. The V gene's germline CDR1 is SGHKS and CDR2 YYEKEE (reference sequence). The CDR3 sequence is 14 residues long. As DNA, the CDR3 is TGTGCCAGCAGCTTGGTGCTGGGGGCCACTGAAGCTTTCTTT. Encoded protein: CASSLVLGATEAFF. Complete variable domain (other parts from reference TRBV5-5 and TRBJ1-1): DAGVTQSPTHLIKTRGQQVTLRCSPISGHKSVSWYQQVLGQGPQFIFQYYEKEERGRGNFPDRFSARQFPNYSSELNVNALLLGDSALYLCASSLVLGATEAFFGQGTRLTVV.

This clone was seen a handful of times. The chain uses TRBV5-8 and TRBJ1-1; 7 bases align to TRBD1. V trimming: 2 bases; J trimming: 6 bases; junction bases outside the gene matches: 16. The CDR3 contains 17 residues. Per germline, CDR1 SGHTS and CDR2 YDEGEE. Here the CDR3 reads CASSLDRNRGGIAEAFF. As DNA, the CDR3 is TGTGCCAGCAGCTTAGACCGTAACAGGGGAGGTATTGCTGAAGCTTTCTTT.

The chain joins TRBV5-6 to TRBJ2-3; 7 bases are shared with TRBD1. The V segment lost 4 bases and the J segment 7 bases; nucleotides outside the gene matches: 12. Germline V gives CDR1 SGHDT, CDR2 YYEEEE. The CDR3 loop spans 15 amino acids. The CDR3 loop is CASSLTGQRTHTQYF. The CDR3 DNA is TGTGCCAGCAGCCTAACGGGACAGAGGACACATACGCAGTATTTT.

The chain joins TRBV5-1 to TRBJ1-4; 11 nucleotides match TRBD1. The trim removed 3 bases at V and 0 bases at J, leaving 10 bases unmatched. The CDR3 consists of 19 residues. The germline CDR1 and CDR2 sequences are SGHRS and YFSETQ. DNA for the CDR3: TGCGCCAGCAGCTCCCGGACAGGGGGCGGATCTTCAACTAATGAAAAACTGTTTTTT. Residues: CASSSRTGGGSSTNEKLFF.

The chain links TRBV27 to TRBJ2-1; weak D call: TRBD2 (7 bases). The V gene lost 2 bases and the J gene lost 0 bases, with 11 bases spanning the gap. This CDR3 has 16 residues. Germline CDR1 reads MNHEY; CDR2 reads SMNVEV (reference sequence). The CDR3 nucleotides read TGTGCCAGCAGTTTACGGGGGGCCAGCTCCTACAATGAGCAGTTCTTC. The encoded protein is CASSLRGASSYNEQFF.

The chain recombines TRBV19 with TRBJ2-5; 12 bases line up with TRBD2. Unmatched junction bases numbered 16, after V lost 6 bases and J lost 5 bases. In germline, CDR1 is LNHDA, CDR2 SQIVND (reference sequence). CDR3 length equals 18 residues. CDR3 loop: CASSYGTSGLPGRETQYF. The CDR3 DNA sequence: TGTGCCAGTAGCTACGGGACTAGCGGGCTCCCGGGGCGTGAGACCCAGTACTTC.

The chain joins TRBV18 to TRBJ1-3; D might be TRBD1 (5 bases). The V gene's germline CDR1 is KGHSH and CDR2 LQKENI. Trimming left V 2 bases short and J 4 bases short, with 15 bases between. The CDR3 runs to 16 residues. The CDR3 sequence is CASSPGQGTWGNTIYF. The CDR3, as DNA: TGTGCCAGCTCACCAGGACAAGGAACCTGGGGAAACACCATATATTTT.

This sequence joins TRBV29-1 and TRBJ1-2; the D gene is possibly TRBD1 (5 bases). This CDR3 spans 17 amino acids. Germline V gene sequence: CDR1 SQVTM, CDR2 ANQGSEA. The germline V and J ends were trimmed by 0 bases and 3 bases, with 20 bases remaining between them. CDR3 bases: TGCAGCGTTGAAGATGGCCACAGGCGCGGGGTAGACTATGGCTACACCTTC. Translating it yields CSVEDGHRRGVDYGYTF.

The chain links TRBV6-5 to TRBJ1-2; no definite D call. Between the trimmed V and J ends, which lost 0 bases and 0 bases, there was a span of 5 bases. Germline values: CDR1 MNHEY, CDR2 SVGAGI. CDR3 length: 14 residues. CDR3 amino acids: CASSYSTANYGYTF. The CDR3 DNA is TGTGCCAGCAGTTACTCTACTGCTAACTATGGCTACACCTTC.

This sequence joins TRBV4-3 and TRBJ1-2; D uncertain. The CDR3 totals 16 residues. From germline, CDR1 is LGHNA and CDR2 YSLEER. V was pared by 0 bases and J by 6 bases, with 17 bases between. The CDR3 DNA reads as TGCGCCAGCAGCCAAGAATCCACGGCGGGGTTACATGGCTACACCTTC. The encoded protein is CASSQESTAGLHGYTF.